Following are 20 T cell receptor beta chains from one sample sequenced in a study of blood T cell repertoires in COVID-19. Assay: immunoSEQ multiplex PCR; the TCRdb copy retains only in-frame clones and omits some. The table includes about 160,000 clones, approximately 84% detected once. Specimen: peripheral blood. These receptors all stem from a man in his forties with acute or convalescent COVID-19.

This rearrangement joins TRBV19 to TRBJ2-7; the D gene is possibly TRBD1 (6 bases). The CDR3 length is 14 residues. Deletions cut 5 bases from V and 2 bases from J, with 13 bases between. The germline CDR1 and CDR2 sequences are LNHDA and SQIVND (reference sequence). The chain's CDR3 is CASSVGTRAYEQYF. The CDR3 DNA is TGTGCCAGTAGTGTCGGGACACGAGCCTACGAGCAGTACTTC.

The genes are TRBV2 and TRBJ1-6; TRBD1 agrees at 7 bases. Unmatched junction bases numbered 6, after V lost 1 base and J lost 12 bases. The CDR3 has 14 amino acids. Per the germline V gene, CDR1 is SNHLY and CDR2 is FYNNEI. CDR3 region: CASSEGTGLLPLHF. The CDR3 DNA is TGTGCCAGCAGTGAAGGGACAGGACTCTTACCCCTCCACTTT. Filled out from reference TRBV2 and TRBJ1-6, the complete variable domain reads EPEVTQTPSHQVTQMGQEVILRCVPISNHLYFYWYRQILGQKVEFLVSFYNNEISEKSEIFDDQFSVERPDGSNFTLKIRSTKLEDSAMYFCASSEGTGLLPLHFGNGTRLTVT.

This sequence joins TRBV19 and TRBJ1-3; tentative D call: TRBD1 (6 bases). This CDR3 contains 17 residues. Germline assignment: CDR1 LNHDA and CDR2 SQIVND (reference sequence). Trimming removed 6 bases at V and 0 bases at J, with 18 bases between. CDR3 region: CASSQQGPSSSGNTIYF. The CDR3 nucleotides read TGTGCCAGTAGCCAACAGGGTCCCTCGAGCTCTGGAAACACCATATATTTT.

The chain links TRBV2 to TRBJ1-6; D not resolved. The CDR3 extends over 14 amino acids. The ends were cut back, 5 bases at V and 11 bases at J, with 16 bases in the middle. Germline CDR1 reads SNHLY; CDR2 reads FYNNEI. CDR3 DNA sequence: TGTGCCAGCAGTAACCGGGCCTCGGGGACACCCCTCCACTTT. This encodes CASSNRASGTPLHF.

This chain joins TRBV28 and TRBJ1-2; TRBD1 matches 7 bases. The V segment lost 8 bases and the J segment 5 bases; nucleotides outside the gene matches: 8. Germline V gives CDR1 MDHEN, CDR2 SYDVKM. The CDR3 length is 13 residues. In DNA, the CDR3 is TGTGCCAGCCGCACCGGGACAGCTTATGGCTACACCTTC. Encoded protein: CASRTGTAYGYTF.

The rearrangement links TRBV19 to TRBJ2-1; 10 nucleotides line up with TRBD2. CDR1 is LNHDA, CDR2 SQIVND, per germline (reference sequence). This CDR3 has 15 residues. Trimming removed 2 bases from V and 6 bases from J; junction bases left unmatched: 4. CDR3 coding DNA: TGTGCCAGTAGTATAAGGAGCGGGGGGGCCAATGAGCAGTTCTTC. Its translation: CASSIRSGGANEQFF.

The V gene is TRBV7-9, the J gene TRBJ2-2; a possible D gene is TRBD2 (5 bases). V shed 0 bases and J shed 1 base, with 9 bases lying between them. This CDR3 has 16 amino acids. Germline CDR1 SEHNR, CDR2 FQNEAQ (reference sequence). The CDR3 DNA follows: TGTGCCAGCAGCTTAGCTGGGAGAGTGAACACCGGGGAGCTGTTTTTT. It encodes CASSLAGRVNTGELFF.

The chain employs TRBV28 and TRBJ1-5; D remains unclear. This CDR3 contains 13 residues. Trimming left V 6 bases short and J 3 bases short, with 9 bases between. Germline V lookup: CDR1 MDHEN, CDR2 SYDVKM. The CDR3 reads CASSHSFNQPQHF. The CDR3 DNA sequence: TGTGCCAGCAGCCACAGCTTCAATCAGCCCCAGCATTTT.

V and J are TRBV15 and TRBJ1-2, with 8 bases aligning to TRBD1. Looked up from germline, CDR1 is LNHNV and CDR2 is YYDKDF (reference sequence). This CDR3 is 15 amino acids long. The V segment lost 1 base and the J segment 4 bases; nucleotides outside the gene matches: 5. The DNA for the CDR3 is TGTGCCACCAGCAGAGTACAGGGGGACCCCTATGGCTACACCTTC. This codes for CATSRVQGDPYGYTF.

The CDR3 reads CASSLAYESPQHF. DNA for the CDR3: TGTGCCAGCAGTTTAGCGTACGAGTCGCCCCAGCATTTT. This chain connects TRBV12-3 or TRBV12-4 to TRBJ1-5; no firm D call. CDR3 size: 13 residues. Trimming took off 0 bases at V and 9 bases at J, with 9 bases between the two ends.

V gene TRBV2 combines with J gene TRBJ2-5; a weak D match, TRBD1 (6 bases). V was trimmed by 5 bases and J by 7 bases, leaving 20 bases between them. CDR1 and CDR2 from the germline V gene are SNHLY and FYNNEI. This CDR3 contains 15 residues. The CDR3 DNA is TGTGCCAGCAGTCTGGACAGTAAAGGCTGGGGGACCCAGTACTTC. Amino acids: CASSLDSKGWGTQYF.

The V call is TRBV29-1, the J call TRBJ2-6; maybe TRBD1 (6 bases). V was trimmed by 3 bases and J by 0 bases, leaving 9 bases between them. The germline V gene encodes CDR1 SQVTM and CDR2 ANQGSEA. The CDR3 contains 15 residues. Here the CDR3 DNA reads TGCAGCGTTGAGCAAGGGGGCTCTGGGGCCAACGTCCTGACTTTC. Its protein is CSVEQGGSGANVLTF.

The chain combines TRBV9 with TRBJ1-4; TRBD1 matches 11 bases. Germline lookup yields CDR1 SGDLS and CDR2 YYNGEE. V lost 0 bases to trimming and J lost 0 bases; unmatched junction nucleotides: 1. The CDR3 is made up of 17 amino acids. In DNA form, the CDR3 reads TGTGCCAGCAGCGTAGGGGGACAGGGGGCAACTAATGAAAAACTGTTTTTT. Residues: CASSVGGQGATNEKLFF.

This chain uses TRBV4-1 with TRBJ1-1; possibly TRBD1 for D (5 bases). Trimming stripped 2 bases from V and 5 bases from J, with 15 bases between. This CDR3 has 15 amino acids. Per the germline V gene, CDR1 is MGHRA and CDR2 is YSYEKL. The CDR3 DNA follows: TGCGCCAGCAGCCAATCCAGTGGGGGGTTTACTGAAGCTTTCTTT. Protein: CASSQSSGGFTEAFF.

The V gene is TRBV9, the J gene TRBJ2-3; D not certain. Germline V gene data show CDR1 as SGDLS and CDR2 as YYNGEE. Trimming removed 0 bases from V and 3 bases from J, with 8 bases in between. The CDR3 runs 14 residues. The CDR3 is CASSVGVSTDTQYF. The CDR3 DNA reads TGTGCCAGCAGCGTAGGAGTTAGTACAGATACGCAGTATTTT. Variable domain in full (rest from reference TRBV9 and TRBJ2-3): DSGVTQTPKHLITATGQRVTLRCSPRSGDLSVYWYQQSLDQGLQFLIQYYNGEERAKGNILERFSAQQFPDLHSELNLSSLELGDSALYFCASSVGVSTDTQYFGPGTRLTVL.

This chain connects TRBV5-1 to TRBJ1-5, with D perhaps matching TRBD1 (5 bases). Germline lookup yields CDR1 SGHRS and CDR2 YFSETQ. V lost 0 bases to trimming and J lost 1 base, with 5 bases between them. The CDR3 length is 14 residues. The CDR3 sequence is CASSLEGSNQPQHF. The DNA of the CDR3 is TGCGCCAGCAGCTTGGAGGGGAGCAATCAGCCCCAGCATTTT.

For this clone: One end of the junction varies from germline; a read error may be responsible. The V and J genes are TRBV30 and TRBJ1-2; TRBD1 aligns across 8 bases. The CDR3 runs 10 residues. Germline CDR1 reads GTSNPN; CDR2 reads SVGIG (reference sequence). As DNA, the CDR3 is TGTGCCTGGAGCCAGGACAGGGTCGCCTTC. This encodes CAWSQDRVAF.

The chain employs TRBV7-2 and TRBJ2-1; D is possibly TRBD1 (6 bases). V was trimmed by 5 bases and J by 0 bases, leaving 11 bases between them. There are 15 residues in the CDR3. Per the germline V gene, CDR1 is SGHTA and CDR2 is FQGNSA. CDR3 in amino acids: CASSITGSSYNEQFF. The CDR3 DNA is TGTGCCAGCAGCATAACAGGGAGCTCCTACAATGAGCAGTTCTTC.

The CDR3 coding sequence is TGTGCCAGCTCACCAGACAGGCCCGATTTAGCCAAAAACATTCAGTACTTC. This encodes CASSPDRPDLAKNIQYF. The V call is TRBV18, the J call TRBJ2-4, with a tentative D call TRBD1 (6 bases). Germline V gene sequence: CDR1 KGHSH, CDR2 LQKENI. There are 17 residues in the CDR3. Between the trimmed V and J ends, which lost 2 bases and 0 bases, there was a span of 14 bases.

The chain combines TRBV4-2 with TRBJ2-5, with 9 bases aligning to TRBD2. Germline loops: CDR1 LGHNA, CDR2 YNFKEQ. This CDR3 contains 16 residues. V gave up 4 bases and J gave up 3 bases; unmatched junction bases: 9. CDR3 loop: CASSPSRGLAEETQYF. In nucleotides, the CDR3 is TGTGCCAGCAGCCCGAGTAGGGGACTAGCTGAAGAGACCCAGTACTTC.